Below, 9 T cell receptor beta chains from the same sample are listed, as sequenced in a study of neurological immune-mediated disorders. MiXCR, run by TCRdb on the 5' RACE reads, gives a single entry per CDR3 protein. The sample contains some 50,000 distinct CDR3 sequences, roughly 14% of which appear only once. The time point is: longitudinal time-point 2. Sequencing used PBMCs. These receptors were obtained from a male donor with HTLV-1-associated myelopathy (HAM/TSP).

In this sample, this clonotype turned up many times. The chain carries TRBV20-1 and TRBJ2-1; 13 bases fit TRBD2. Germline lookup yields CDR1 DFQATT and CDR2 SNEGSKA (reference sequence). The CDR3 extends over 16 amino acids. Trimming cost V 4 bases and J 7 bases; bases outside gene matches: 10. The CDR3 DNA reads as TGCAGTGCTATTGGACTAGCGGGGGCTCATCGTAATGAGCAGTTCTTC. Translating it yields CSAIGLAGAHRNEQFF.

This clonotype was observed at least ten times. The chain is built from TRBV20-1 and TRBJ2-7; 8 bases are shared with TRBD1. The germline V gene has CDR1 DFQATT and CDR2 SNEGSKA (reference sequence). This CDR3 comprises 14 residues. V lost 5 bases, J lost 2 bases, and 8 bases stayed unmatched. DNA of the CDR3: TGCAGTGCTGTTGACAGGGGAAGGCCCTACGAGCAGTACTTC. Translating it yields CSAVDRGRPYEQYF.

V usage is TRBV18 and J usage is TRBJ2-7; 11 nucleotides agree with TRBD1. V shed 2 bases, J shed 3 bases, and the junction held 3 bases outside the gene matches. Germline lookup yields CDR1 KGHSH and CDR2 LQKENI. This CDR3 has 15 residues. CDR3 in amino acids: CASSPGTGGIYEQYF. As DNA, the CDR3 is TGTGCCAGCTCACCAGGGACAGGGGGTATCTACGAGCAGTACTTC.

The sample holds many counts of this clonotype. The chain recombines TRBV20-1 with TRBJ2-1, with D possibly TRBD2 on 6 matching bases. V lost 0 bases, J lost 2 bases, and 8 bases lay in between. The CDR3 sequence is 14 residues long. Germline CDR1 is DFQATT and CDR2 is SNEGSKA (reference sequence). CDR3 in amino acids: CSARDRETYNEQFF. CDR3 coding DNA: TGCAGTGCTAGAGACCGGGAGACCTACAATGAGCAGTTCTTC.

V is TRBV20-1 and J is TRBJ1-4; no firm D call. The V gene's germline CDR1 is DFQATT and CDR2 SNEGSKA (reference sequence). Trimming removed 1 base from V and 2 bases from J, with 11 bases in between. The CDR3 totals 15 residues. This CDR3 is CSARALADTNEKLFF. In nucleotides, the CDR3 is TGCAGTGCTAGAGCATTGGCCGATACTAATGAAAAACTGTTTTTT.

This clonotype was observed many times. DNA for the CDR3: TGTGCCAGCAGCCCGTCGTCCCGCAATCAGCCCCAGCATTTT. This translates into CASSPSSRNQPQHF. The chain uses TRBV12-3 or TRBV12-4 and TRBJ1-5; D gene uncertain. This CDR3 is built from 14 residues. V shed 6 bases and J shed 2 bases, with 11 bases lying between them.

This clonotype was detected ten times or more. The gene calls are TRBV7-6 and TRBJ2-5, with 8 bases aligning to TRBD1. V shed 5 bases and J 2 bases; nucleotides not matched to a gene: 10. This CDR3 has 16 amino acids. Germline CDR1 and CDR2: SGHVS and FNYEAQ. CDR3 bases: TGTGCCAGCAGCCTGGGGACAGGACTCCTACAAGAGACCCAGTACTTC. The encoded protein is CASSLGTGLLQETQYF.

The count of this clonotype is one. Relative to the germline gene, one junction end is altered; a read error may explain this. The V call is TRBV5-1, the J call TRBJ1-1; D call uncertain. The CDR3 extends over 14 amino acids. CDR1 SGHRS and CDR2 YFSETQ come from the germline V gene. The CDR3 is CASSLARRNTEAFF. The CDR3 DNA reads TGCGCCAGTAGCTTGGCTCGGAGGAACACTGAAGCTTTCTTT.

This clonotype appeared many times. This chain connects TRBV13 to TRBJ2-3; D unclear. V lost 2 bases to trimming and J lost 6 bases, with 9 bases between them. Looked up from germline, CDR1 is PRHDT and CDR2 is FYEKMQ (reference sequence). This CDR3 is built from 13 residues. The DNA for the CDR3 is TGTGCCAGCAGCTTACAGGTTGCGGATACGCAGTATTTT. This encodes CASSLQVADTQYF.